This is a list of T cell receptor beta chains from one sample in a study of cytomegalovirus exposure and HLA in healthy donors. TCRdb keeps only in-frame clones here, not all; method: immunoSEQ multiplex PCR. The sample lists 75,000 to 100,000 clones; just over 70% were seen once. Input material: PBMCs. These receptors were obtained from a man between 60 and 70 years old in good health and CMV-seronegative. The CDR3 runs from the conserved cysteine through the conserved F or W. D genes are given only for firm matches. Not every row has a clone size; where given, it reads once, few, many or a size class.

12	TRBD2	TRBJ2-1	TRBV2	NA	TGTGCCAGCAGCGGACTAGTGGAGGAGCAGTTCTTC	CASSGLVEEQFF
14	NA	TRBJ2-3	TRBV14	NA	TGTGCCAGCAGCCAATGGACTACCGAGGGCACGCAGTATTTT	CASSQWTTEGTQYF
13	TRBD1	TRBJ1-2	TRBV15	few	TGTGCCACCAGCCCGGGACAGGGTGATGGCTACACCTTC	CATSPGQGDGYTF
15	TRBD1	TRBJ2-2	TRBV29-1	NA	TGCAGCGCCGGATCCGGGACAGGAGGCACCGGGGAGCTGTTTTTT	CSAGSGTGGTGELFF
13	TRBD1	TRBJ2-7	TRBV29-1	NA	TGCAGCGTAGGGACAGGGGGCCCCTACGAGCAGTACTTC	CSVGTGGPYEQYF
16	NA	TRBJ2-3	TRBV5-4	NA	TGTGCCAGCAGGGAAGGGAGTTCGAATCCAACAGATACGCAGTATTTT	CASREGSSNPTDTQYF
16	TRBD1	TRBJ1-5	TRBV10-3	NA	TGTGCCATCAGTGGGACAGGGGGTAATAGCAATCAGCCCCAGCATTTT	CAISGTGGNSNQPQHF
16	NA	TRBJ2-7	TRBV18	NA	TGTGCCAGCTCACCAATGCTAGCGCAAAGCTCCTACGAGCAGTACTTC	CASSPMLAQSSYEQYF
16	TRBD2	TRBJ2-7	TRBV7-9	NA	TGTGCCAGCAGCTCCGGACTAGCGGGAGGGGAGGTCGAGCAGTACTTC	CASSSGLAGGEVEQYF
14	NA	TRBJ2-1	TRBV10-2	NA	TGCGCCAGCAGTCTACGGGAGAGGCACAATGAGCAGTTCTTC	CASSLRERHNEQFF
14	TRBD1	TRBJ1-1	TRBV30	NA	TGTGCCTGGAGAGCGCGTCAGGGGGCCACTGAAGCTTTCTTT	CAWRARQGATEAFF
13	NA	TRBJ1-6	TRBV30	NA	TGTGCCTGGAGTCCGGGGAGTAATTCACCCCTCCACTTT	CAWSPGSNSPLHF
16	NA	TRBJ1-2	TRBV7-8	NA	TGTGCCAGCAGCTTAGGCTCTGTGGCAGGGGTGTACGGCTACACCTTC	CASSLGSVAGVYGYTF
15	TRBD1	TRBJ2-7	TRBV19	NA	TGTGCCAGTAGCAGAGTCGGGACAGGGAACTACGAGCAGTACTTC	CASSRVGTGNYEQYF
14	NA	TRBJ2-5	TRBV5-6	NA	TGTGCCAGCAGCCCCCCCCTAGGTGCGGAGACCCAGTACTTC	CASSPPLGAETQYF
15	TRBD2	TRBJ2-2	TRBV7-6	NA	TGTGCCAGCAGCTTATTGCGGGAGGTTACCGGGGAGCTGTTTTTT	CASSLLREVTGELFF
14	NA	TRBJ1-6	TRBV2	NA	TGTGCCAGCGAGAAGTTGCCCTATAATTCACCCCTCCACTTT	CASEKLPYNSPLHF
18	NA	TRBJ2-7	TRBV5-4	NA	TGTGCCAGCAGCGGGGGGGCAGGTTACCGATTGGGATCCTACGAGCAGTACTTC	CASSGGAGYRLGSYEQYF
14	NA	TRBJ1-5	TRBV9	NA	TGTGCCAGCAGCGTAGCAGGGGACGGCCAGCCCCAGCATTTT	CASSVAGDGQPQHF
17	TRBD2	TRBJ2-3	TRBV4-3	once	TGCGCCAGCAGCCAGTCATTTAGCGGGGGCGGATGGGATACGCAGTATTTT	CASSQSFSGGGWDTQYF
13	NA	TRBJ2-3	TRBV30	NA	TGTGCCTGGACCCAGCGTATGACAGATACGCAGTATTTT	CAWTQRMTDTQYF
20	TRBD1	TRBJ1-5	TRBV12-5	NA	TGTGCTAGTGGTTTGGTACGGGCAGGGGGGCCAGGTCTAAGCAATCAGCCCCAGCATTTT	CASGLVRAGGPGLSNQPQHF
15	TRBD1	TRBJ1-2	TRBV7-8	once	TGTGCCAGCAGCTTTATACTGACAGGGTGGGATGGCTACACCTTC	CASSFILTGWDGYTF
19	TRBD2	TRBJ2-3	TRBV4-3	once	TGCGCCAGCAGCCAAGATCATTTACGGACTAGCGGTATCACAGATACGCAGTATTTT	CASSQDHLRTSGITDTQYF
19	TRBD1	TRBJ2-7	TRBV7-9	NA	TGTGCCAGCAGCTCAACTTTCCCGGGCAGAGGACAGGGCTCCTACGAGCAGTACTTC	CASSSTFPGRGQGSYEQYF
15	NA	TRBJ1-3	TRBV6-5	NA	TGTGCCAGCAGAGAAAATGAGGACTCTGGAAACACCATATATTTT	CASRENEDSGNTIYF
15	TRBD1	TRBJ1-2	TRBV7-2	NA	TGTGCCAGCAGCCTCCCCCCGGGACAGGGAAATGGCTACACCTTC	CASSLPPGQGNGYTF
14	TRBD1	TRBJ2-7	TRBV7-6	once	TGTGCCAGCAGCCTGTCGACAGGGTCCTACGAGCAGTACTTC	CASSLSTGSYEQYF
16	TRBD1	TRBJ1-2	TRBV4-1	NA	TGCGCCAGCAGCCAAGAACATCCCGACAGGGACTATGGCTACACCTTC	CASSQEHPDRDYGYTF
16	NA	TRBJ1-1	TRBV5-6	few	TGTGCCAGCGTCCATGGGGGGGGACAAAGAAACACTGAAGCTTTCTTT	CASVHGGGQRNTEAFF
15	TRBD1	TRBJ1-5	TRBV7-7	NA	TGTGCTAGCAGCCGTCCCGGGACAGGCAATCAGCCCCAGCATTTT	CASSRPGTGNQPQHF
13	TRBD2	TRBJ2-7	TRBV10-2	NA	TGCGCCAGCAGGATCGATCGGGGGGGCGAGCAGTACTTC	CASRIDRGGEQYF
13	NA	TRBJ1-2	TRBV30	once	TGTGCCTGGAGTCCTGGGAGGGTAAATGGCTACACCTTC	CAWSPGRVNGYTF
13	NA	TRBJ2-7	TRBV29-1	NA	TGCAGCGCCCGGGGGGCATCCTCCTACGAGCAGTACTTC	CSARGASSYEQYF
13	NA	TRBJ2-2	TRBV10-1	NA	TGCGCCAGCAGTGTAGGGGTTCCCGGGGAGCTGTTTTTT	CASSVGVPGELFF
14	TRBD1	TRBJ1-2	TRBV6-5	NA	TGTGCCAGCAGTTCCGGACAGGCCCTCTACGGCTACACCTTC	CASSSGQALYGYTF
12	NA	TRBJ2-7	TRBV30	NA	TGTGCCTGGAAAGGAGGGACTTACGAGCAGTACTTC	CAWKGGTYEQYF
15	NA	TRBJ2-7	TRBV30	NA	TGTGCCTGGAGTGTATCAACGGGGGATCGGAACGAGCAGTACTTC	CAWSVSTGDRNEQYF
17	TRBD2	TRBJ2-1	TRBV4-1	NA	TGCGCCAGCAGCCAAGATTCTGGGCGGGGGGGCAGGTATGAGCAGTTCTTC	CASSQDSGRGGRYEQFF
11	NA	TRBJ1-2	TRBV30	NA	TGTGCCTGGAGTTATATCGGGGGCTACACCTTC	CAWSYIGGYTF
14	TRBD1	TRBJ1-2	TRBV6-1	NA	TGTGCCAGCAGTGAATTAGGAGGGGGCGCGGGCTACACCTTC	CASSELGGGAGYTF
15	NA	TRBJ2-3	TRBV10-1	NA	TGCGCCAGCAGTCCTAGCGAACTGTACCCAGATACGCAGTATTTT	CASSPSELYPDTQYF
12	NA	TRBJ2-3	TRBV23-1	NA	TGCGCCAGCAGTCATCAGGGGGATACGCAGTATTTT	CASSHQGDTQYF
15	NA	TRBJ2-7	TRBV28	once	TGTGCCAGCAGTACCCAGGGGGGAGGTACCTACGAGCAGTACTTC	CASSTQGGGTYEQYF
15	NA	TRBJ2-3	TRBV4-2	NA	TGTGCCAGCAGCCAAGTCCAGGGTCCCACAGATACGCAGTATTTT	CASSQVQGPTDTQYF
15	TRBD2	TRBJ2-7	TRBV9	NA	TGTGCCAGCAGCGTAGGCACTAGCGGCTCCTACGAGCAGTACTTC	CASSVGTSGSYEQYF
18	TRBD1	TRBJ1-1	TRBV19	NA	TGTGCCAGTAGAGGGGGGGCCGGGACAGGGATCAAGAACACTGAAGCTTTCTTT	CASRGGAGTGIKNTEAFF
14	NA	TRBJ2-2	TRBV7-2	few	TGTGCCAGCAGTTCAATGTTCAACACCGGGGAGCTGTTTTTT	CASSSMFNTGELFF
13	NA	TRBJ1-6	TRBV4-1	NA	TGCGCCAGCAGCCAAGACAGGAATTCACCCCTCCACTTT	CASSQDRNSPLHF